This TCR beta chain emerged from a study of blood T cell repertoires in COVID-19. At the level of the study: COVID-19 samples collected from the United States, Italy and Spain covered acute and convalescent phases. PBMCs, B-cell-depleted T cells, or T cells provided the cDNA or gDNA that made up the material.

The CDR3 runs to 12 residues. The J segment lost 11 bases and the V segment lost 3 bases, leaving 2 bases of the junction unmatched. Germline assignment: CDR1 SGHRS and CDR2 YFSETQ. Original analysis: Estimation of nucleated cell counts relied on the amplification of reference gene primers. Assay: immunoSEQ multiplex PCR; the TCRdb copy retains only in-frame clones and omits some. The V and J calls and clone size were taken over from that table, and D and trimming were inferred from the DNA. The sample holds 45,000 to 55,000 clones, 85% to 90% seen once. The sample comprised peripheral blood. This sequence originates from an elderly man with acute or convalescent COVID-19. V is TRBV5-1 and J is TRBJ1-1, with 12 bases identical to TRBD1. Written as DNA, the CDR3 is TGCGCCAGCAGCTGGGGACAGGGGGCGGCTTTCTTT. Amino acid sequence: CASSWGQGAAFF.